This T cell receptor (beta chain) was sequenced in a study of blood T cell repertoires in COVID-19. Study summary: Spain, Italy and the United States supplied samples that represented acute and convalescent COVID-19.

As handled by the study authors: Estimated nucleated cell counts came from reference gene primer amplification. Clones were sequenced by immunoSEQ multiplex PCR, and TCRdb holds only the in-frame ones, with some missing. From that table come the V and J calls and clone size; the DNA was used to work out D and trimming. The sample contains approximately 140,000 clones, approximately 80% of which appear only once. The CDR3 has 18 amino acids. Germline V gives CDR1 KGHSH, CDR2 LQKENI. The V segment lost 6 bases and the J segment 0 bases; nucleotides outside the gene matches: 13. Sequenced sample: peripheral blood. V and J are TRBV18 and TRBJ1-1, with TRBD1 matching over 10 bases. This sequence originates from a human donor in a cohort sampled during active COVID-19. CDR3 protein: CASSRIGTGASLNTEAFF. CDR3 DNA sequence: TGTGCCAGCTCCCGGATAGGGACAGGGGCTTCTTTGAACACTGAAGCTTTCTTT.